What follows is one T cell receptor (beta chain) and its context. There are 14 residues in the CDR3. Losses at the gene ends were 5 bases for V and 5 bases for J; bases not matched to a gene: 8. Germline loops: CDR1 MDHEN, CDR2 SYDVKM. This entry comes from a study of blood T cell repertoires in COVID-19. The table came from immunoSEQ multiplex PCR; TCRdb's copy has only in-frame clones and leaves some out. The sample includes roughly 250,000 clones, over 80% seen only once; the top ten take approximately 1.9%. Sequences were obtained from PBMCs or T cells enriched from blood (not recorded which). This sequence was found in a woman aged 18-29 years who had recovered from COVID-19. The genes are TRBV28 and TRBJ2-7; 8 nucleotides line up with TRBD1. The CDR3 protein is CASSVTGAANEQYF. CDR3 sequence (DNA): TGTGCCAGCAGTGTGACAGGGGCCGCCAACGAGCAGTACTTC.